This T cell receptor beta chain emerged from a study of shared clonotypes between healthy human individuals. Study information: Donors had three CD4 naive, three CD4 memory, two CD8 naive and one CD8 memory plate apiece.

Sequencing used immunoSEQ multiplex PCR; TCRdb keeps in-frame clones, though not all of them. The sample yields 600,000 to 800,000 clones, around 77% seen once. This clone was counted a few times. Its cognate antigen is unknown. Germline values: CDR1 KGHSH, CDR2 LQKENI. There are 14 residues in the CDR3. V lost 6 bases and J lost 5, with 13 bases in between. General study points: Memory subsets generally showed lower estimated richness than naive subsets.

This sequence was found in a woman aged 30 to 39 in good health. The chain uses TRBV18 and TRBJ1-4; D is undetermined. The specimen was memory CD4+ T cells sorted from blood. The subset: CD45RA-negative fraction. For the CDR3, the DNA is TGTGCCAGCTCCCCCCTGGATGAAAATGAAAAACTGTTTTTT. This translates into CASSPLDENEKLFF. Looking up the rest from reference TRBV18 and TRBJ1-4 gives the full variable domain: NAGVMQNPRHLVRRRGQEARLRCSPMKGHSHVYWYRQLPEEGLKFMVYLQKENIIDESGMPKERFSAEFPKEGPSILRIQQVVRGDSAAYFCASSPLDENEKLFFGSGTQLSVL.